This paragraph covers one T cell receptor (beta chain) sequence. The data derive from a study of blood T cell repertoires in COVID-19. Repertoires were generated with immunoSEQ multiplex PCR, while TCRdb's copy carries only in-frame clones and drops some. The sample has under 200,000 clones, approximately 80% seen once; the top ten hold about 3.4%. In terms of age and location, participants ranged from about 18 to 90 years and lived in under 30 US areas. Symptom resolution, clearance, or two negative PCRs marked donors in Cohort 3 as recovered. The material sequenced was PBMCs or T cells enriched from blood (not recorded which). The sequence was obtained from a woman between 55 and 75 years old who had recovered from COVID-19.

CDR3: CASSFNKGLTEAFF. Here the CDR3 DNA reads TGTGCCAGCAGCTTCAACAAGGGGCTCACTGAAGCTTTCTTT. The chain joins TRBV11-2 to TRBJ1-1; tentative D call: TRBD1 (5 bases). CDR3 size: 14 residues. CDR1 and CDR2 (germline): SGHAT, FQNNGV. Trimming removed 3 bases from V and 4 bases from J, with 12 bases in between.